This passage covers 29 T cell receptor beta chains from one sample sequenced in a study of blood T cells in healthy people across ages. The use of a sample-barcoded 5' primer and a J-beta primer mix characterized a second PCR of roughly 7 to 12 cycles. TCRdb fed the 5' RACE reads into MiXCR, producing one record per CDR3 protein. The top ten hold approximately 0.75% of the sample, which has some 1,000,000 distinct CDR3 sequences, almost 25% seen once. These data were also filed under a second study, of T cells of mothers and their children.

Sequencing was carried out using blood. Every receptor here comes from a girl aged 2 to 9 in good health.

This clonotype was seen only a few times. The V call is TRBV6-1, the J call TRBJ1-1, with TRBD1 as a possible D gene (6 bases). CDR1 MNHNS and CDR2 SASEGT come from the germline V gene. V was trimmed by 5 bases and J by 3 bases, leaving 22 bases between them. The CDR3 has 17 residues. CDR3 DNA: TGTGCCAGCAGTCTAGACAGGCCTTGGGCCCTTTACACTGAAGCTTTCTTT. Residues: CASSLDRPWALYTEAFF.

This chain links TRBV29-1 with TRBJ1-2, with D possibly matching TRBD1 (5 bases). CDR1 and CDR2 from the germline V gene are SQVTM and ANQGSEA. The V end was cut by 8 bases, the J end by 6 bases, with 19 bases between. CDR3 length: 13 amino acids. The CDR3 region has the DNA TGCAGCCTACATCCTCAAGGGGTGGATGGCTACACCTTC. Encoded protein: CSLHPQGVDGYTF.

The gene calls are TRBV6-5 and TRBJ1-1; D gene ambiguous. V was pared by 10 bases and J by 0 bases, with 12 bases between. Per the germline V gene, CDR1 is MNHEY and CDR2 is SVGAGI. This CDR3 comprises 13 residues. CDR3 sequence: CATISTLNTEAFF. CDR3 coding DNA: TGTGCCACCATAAGTACTCTGAACACTGAAGCTTTCTTT.

The CDR3 coding sequence is TGTGCCAGCAGCGTGGGATCAGGGGTTAATCAGCCCCAGCATTTT. It is translated as CASSVGSGVNQPQHF. This chain connects TRBV9 to TRBJ1-5; D possibly corresponds to TRBD1 (6 bases). The CDR3 runs to 15 residues. The V end lost 2 bases, the J end lost 4 bases, and 13 bases lay between the germline ends. Germline CDR1 SGDLS, CDR2 YYNGEE.

This clonotype was observed a handful of times. The J gene is TRBJ2-5, the V gene TRBV7-2; D perhaps matches TRBD1 (5 bases). The CDR3 has 13 residues. CDR1 SGHTA and CDR2 FQGNSA come from the germline V gene. Trimming took 4 bases from V and 3 from J, leaving 9 bases between them. CDR3: CASSSGKKETQYF. DNA for the CDR3: TGTGCCAGCAGCTCAGGGAAGAAAGAGACCCAGTACTTC.

Many counts were recorded for this clonotype. This chain joins TRBV6-2 or TRBV6-3 and TRBJ1-1; no firm D call. The CDR3 totals 12 residues. From germline, CDR1 is MNHEY and CDR2 SVGEGT. Trimming pared 5 bases from V and 1 base from J, leaving 5 bases between. CDR3: CASSSRNTEAFF. CDR3 DNA: TGTGCCAGCAGTAGCCGGAACACTGAAGCTTTCTTT.

This clonotype turned up a few times. This chain joins TRBV7-3 and TRBJ2-2; 10 nucleotides agree with TRBD2. With V trimmed by 1 base and J by 3 bases, 2 bases remained unmatched. Germline V CDR1 and CDR2: SGHTA, FQGTGA. The CDR3 loop spans 16 amino acids. CDR3 sequence (DNA): TGTGCCAGCAGCTTAAGTAGCGGGGGGTACACCGGGGAGCTGTTTTTT. Amino acid sequence: CASSLSSGGYTGELFF.

This clonotype was seen more than once but under ten times. The chain recombines TRBV15 with TRBJ2-4; D may be TRBD1 or TRBD2 (6 bases each). Trimming shortened V by 1 base and J by 3 bases, and 13 bases separated the two germline ends. The CDR3 has 16 residues. Germline CDR1 and CDR2: LNHNV and YYDKDF (reference sequence). The CDR3 region is CATSRGGGIGKNIQYF. The CDR3 bases are TGTGCCACCAGCAGAGGAGGGGGGATAGGCAAAAACATTCAGTACTTC.

This clonotype showed up just a few times. This chain uses TRBV12-3 or TRBV12-4 with TRBJ1-2; TRBD1 aligns across 9 bases. The V and J ends lost 6 bases and 0 bases, in that order; junction bases with no gene match: 14. The CDR3 extends over 18 amino acids. The chain's CDR3 is CASSYTDRGLSTNYGYTF. In DNA, the CDR3 is TGTGCCAGCAGCTATACGGACAGGGGTCTATCTACTAACTATGGCTACACCTTC.

The table lists this clonotype with a few counts. The CDR3 spells CASSLARGLETQYF. DNA for the CDR3: TGTGCCAGCAGCTTAGCGAGGGGGTTGGAGACCCAGTACTTC. The J gene is TRBJ2-5, the V gene TRBV7-9; TRBD1 is a possible D gene (6 bases). This CDR3 has 14 residues. Germline assignment: CDR1 SEHNR and CDR2 FQNEAQ (reference sequence). Trimming shortened V by 0 bases and J by 5 bases, and 10 bases separated the two germline ends. The full variable domain, its missing parts supplied by reference TRBV7-9 and TRBJ2-5, is DTGVSQNPRHKITKRGQNVTFRCDPISEHNRLYWYRQTLGQGPEFLTYFQNEAQLEKSRLLSDRFSAERPKGSFSTLEIQRTEQGDSAMYLCASSLARGLETQYFGPGTRLLVL.

This clonotype appeared a few times. The chain combines TRBV7-9 with TRBJ1-4, with D perhaps matching TRBD1 (6 bases). The V gene's germline CDR1 is SEHNR and CDR2 FQNEAQ (reference sequence). CDR3 length equals 18 residues. Deletions cut 1 base from V and 10 bases from J, with 25 bases between. The CDR3 is CASSLGGQTQIRAIKLFF. The CDR3 coding sequence is TGTGCCAGCAGCTTAGGAGGACAGACTCAGATCAGGGCCATAAAACTGTTTTTT.

This clonotype turned up a few times. This chain uses TRBV6-1 with TRBJ2-1, with D tentatively TRBD1 (6 bases). CDR1 and CDR2 (germline): MNHNS, SASEGT. There are 17 residues in the CDR3. V lost 4 bases, J lost 4 bases, and 20 bases lay in between. The chain's CDR3 is CASSGPGPVTGYNEQFF. CDR3 nucleotides: TGTGCCAGCAGTGGCCCGGGGCCAGTAACAGGGTACAATGAGCAGTTCTTC.

This clonotype turned up a few times. The V gene is TRBV5-1, the J gene TRBJ1-1; no firm D call. From germline, CDR1 is SGHRS and CDR2 YFSETQ. Trimming shortened V by 3 bases and J by 1 base, and 19 bases separated the two germline ends. The CDR3 is 17 amino acids. CDR3 loop: CASSSVLLPGPNTEAFF. Here the CDR3 DNA reads TGCGCCAGCAGCTCGGTACTCCTTCCGGGTCCGAACACTGAAGCTTTCTTT.

This clonotype was recorded many times. This sequence joins TRBV7-3 and TRBJ2-5; 10 bases fit TRBD2. Germline V lookup: CDR1 SGHTA, CDR2 FQGTGA. CDR3 size: 16 residues. With V trimmed by 1 base and J by 3 bases, 5 bases remained unmatched. CDR3 bases: TGTGCCAGCAGCTTAAAGCGCCTAGCGGGAGAAGAGACCCAGTACTTC. Amino acids: CASSLKRLAGEETQYF.

The CDR3 nucleotides are TGTGCCAGTAGTTGGACACAACCCTGGGATACGCAGTATTTT. This codes for CASSWTQPWDTQYF. The V call is TRBV19, the J call TRBJ2-3, with D possibly TRBD1 on 5 matching bases. Germline assignment: CDR1 LNHDA and CDR2 SQIVND (reference sequence). The V end was cut by 5 bases, the J end by 6 bases, with 15 bases between. The CDR3 has 14 residues. The variable domain in full, with the rest retrieved from reference TRBV19 and TRBJ2-3, is DGGITQSPKYLFRKEGQNVTLSCEQNLNHDAMYWYRQDPGQGLRLIYYSQIVNDFQKGDIAEGYSVSREKKESFPLTVTSAQKNPTAFYLCASSWTQPWDTQYFGPGTRLTVL.

The V call is TRBV10-3, the J call TRBJ2-3, with D hard to call. Per the germline V gene, CDR1 is ENHRY and CDR2 is SYGVKD. The germline V and J ends were trimmed by 9 bases and 3 bases, with 16 bases remaining between them. The length of the CDR3 is 14 residues. The CDR3 DNA reads as TGTGCCATACGATCTGGAGCAGCAACAGATACGCAGTATTTT. Protein: CAIRSGAATDTQYF.

This rearrangement joins TRBV29-1 to TRBJ2-3, with D tentatively TRBD2 (6 bases). The CDR3 is 14 amino acids. V shed 4 bases and J shed 2 bases, with 13 bases lying between them. Per germline, CDR1 SQVTM and CDR2 ANQGSEA. The DNA of the CDR3 is TGCAGCGTTGCTGACGGGAGTTACACAGATACGCAGTATTTT. It specifies CSVADGSYTDTQYF.

The genes are TRBV6-5 and TRBJ2-7, with a tentative D call TRBD1 (6 bases). V lost 6 bases and J 0 bases, leaving 15 bases between the germline ends. Per germline, CDR1 MNHEY and CDR2 SVGAGI. The CDR3 consists of 15 residues. CDR3 in DNA: TGTGCCAGCAGCCCCGACAGGCCGAGCTCCTACGAGCAGTACTTC. Its protein is CASSPDRPSSYEQYF.

This clonotype was picked up a small number of times. The V gene is TRBV12-3 or TRBV12-4, the J gene TRBJ2-5; D not resolved. Near its end, the DNA agrees better with TRBJ2-1, so the J call may be wrong. The CDR3 loop spans 11 amino acids. CDR3 protein: CASQLVDEQFF. CDR3 bases: TGTGCCAGCCAACTTGTGGATGAGCAGTTCTTC.

This clonotype occurred a few times. The chain is built from TRBV6-5 and TRBJ2-1, with 11 bases fitting TRBD2. Germline V gene lookup returns CDR1 MNHEY and CDR2 SVGAGI. J was trimmed by 4 bases and V by 2 bases; bases with no gene match: 1. This CDR3 has 15 amino acids. CDR3 DNA: TGTGCCAGCAGTTACCGACTAGCGGGGTACAATGAGCAGTTCTTC. Translating gives CASSYRLAGYNEQFF.

This clonotype was counted between two and nine times. This chain's CDR3 is CAIQGDMNTEAFF. CDR3 DNA sequence: TGTGCCATCCAGGGGGATATGAACACTGAAGCTTTCTTT. The chain has TRBV10-3 and TRBJ1-1; 7 bases agree with TRBD1. Unmatched junction bases numbered 3, after V lost 8 bases and J lost 0 bases. The CDR3 has 13 amino acids. CDR1 and CDR2 (germline): ENHRY, SYGVKD.

The chain couples TRBV11-2 to TRBJ2-5, with 9 bases lining up with TRBD1. CDR1 is SGHAT, CDR2 FQNNGV, per germline. V dropped 5 bases and J dropped 7; count of bases not matched to a gene: 11. This CDR3 contains 15 residues. The CDR3 here is CASSPVQGALGTQYF. CDR3 sequence (DNA): TGTGCCAGCAGCCCGGTACAGGGGGCGCTTGGGACCCAGTACTTC.

The V gene is TRBV12-3 or TRBV12-4, the J gene TRBJ1-2; D is unclear. This CDR3 contains 13 residues. V dropped 5 bases and J dropped 4 bases, with 11 bases sitting between them. The CDR3 nucleotides are TGTGCCAGCAGTACAGATCCATCCTATGGCTACACCTTC. Protein: CASSTDPSYGYTF.

The V and J genes are TRBV28 and TRBJ2-1, with D tentatively TRBD2 (5 bases). The CDR3 covers 15 residues. V gave up 3 bases and J gave up 4 bases, with 13 bases separating them. Germline CDR1 is MDHEN and CDR2 is SYDVKM. CDR3 sequence reads: CASSFFGSGYNEQFF. The CDR3 nucleotides read TGTGCCAGCAGTTTTTTTGGGTCGGGGTACAATGAGCAGTTCTTC.

The chain joins TRBV4-2 to TRBJ1-2; no reliable D call. The V gene's germline CDR1 is LGHNA and CDR2 YNFKEQ. CDR3 length: 14 residues. The V and J ends lost 0 bases and 8 bases respectively, with 13 bases between them. The DNA of the CDR3 is TGTGCCAGCAGCCAAGAGACTGCGTTATGGGGCTACACCTTC. This sequence encodes CASSQETALWGYTF.

This clonotype came up a few times. The chain employs TRBV4-1 and TRBJ1-1; the D is unclear. CDR3 length: 17 amino acids. V was clipped by 1 base and J by 4 bases, with 19 bases between them. Germline V gene sequence: CDR1 MGHRA, CDR2 YSYEKL. The CDR3 region is CASSQAMTRDHSTEAFF. The DNA of the CDR3 is TGCGCCAGCAGCCAAGCAATGACCCGGGATCACAGCACTGAAGCTTTCTTT.

The V call is TRBV5-1, the J call TRBJ2-5, with D unclear. The J call may be mistaken, given a closer DNA end match to TRBJ2-1. The CDR3 length is 12 residues. Germline CDR1 SGHRS, CDR2 YFSETQ. This CDR3 reads CASSSRSVEQFF. CDR3 coding DNA: TGCGCCAGCAGCTCGCGGTCCGTTGAGCAGTTCTTC.

In its sample, this clonotype was seen a few times. The CDR3, as DNA: TGTGCCAGCAGTTTACCAAAGACACCAATAAACATTCAGTACTTC. Its translation is CASSLPKTPINIQYF. The gene calls are TRBV12-3 or TRBV12-4 and TRBJ2-4; D is ambiguous. The CDR3 has 15 amino acids. The ends were cut back, 2 bases at V and 6 bases at J, with 14 bases in the middle.

The gene calls are TRBV4-3 and TRBJ2-5; D may be TRBD2 (5 bases). The CDR3 is 14 amino acids. Trimming removed 0 bases from V and 9 bases from J, with 14 bases in between. CDR1 and CDR2 (germline): LGHNA, YSLEER. The CDR3 DNA sequence: TGCGCCAGCAGCCAAGATTTTGACGGGGAAGCCCAGTACTTC. Translating gives CASSQDFDGEAQYF.